This T cell receptor beta chain derives from a study of CD8 T cells in Susac syndrome (dated 2019 in TCRdb). Turning to the overall study: Among the sequenced Susac syndrome patients, roughly six had clinically active disease and eight or nine were in clinical remission. At blood withdrawal, Susac syndrome patients were either therapy-naive, taking corticosteroids (in some cases with IVIg as well), or taking IVIg alone. Whether CD8+ T cell activation and differentiation in Susac syndrome was antigen driven was tested using repertoire sequencing. The study compared CD8+ T cell repertoire clonality among roughly eleven healthy donors, around 14 Susac syndrome patients and fewer than 19 multiple sclerosis patients.

Per the germline V gene, SGDLS is the CDR1 and YYNGEE is the CDR2. Relative to germline, V is 2 bases shorter and J is 7 bases shorter, with 12 bases between their ends. The CDR3 spans 13 residues, from the cysteine through the phenylalanine. Only CDR3 DNA is held: 39 bases, read in frame from base 1. This clonotype occurred once. What this receptor recognizes is not known. Base-call qualities are not available, and no considerably larger clone is one nucleotide away. One read provides weak support. Results and caveats for the whole study, not just this receptor: Sixteen and five Susac-specific public clones were found in the total CD8+ and CD8+ TEMRA repertoires, respectively. The number of individuals in the TCR sequencing and HLA analysis was recognized as being relatively small. CD8+ repertoires in Susac syndrome showed clonal expansion, which was highest in CD8+ TEMRA cells and was greater in clinically active patients than in remitting patients.

RNA was extracted with the RNeasy kit and 0.5 to 1 ug was reverse transcribed using random hexamers. The immunoSEQ multiplex PCR assay, which covers 54 Vbeta and 13 Jbeta segments, was used to amplify TCR beta CDR3 regions. Bias from PCR amplification was corrected by using a synthetic template baseline for primer optimization and for computational correction. The authors processed their data as follows. Only productive sequences were kept, with reads annotated to V, D and J genes according to IMGT and analyzed in immunoSEQ Analyzer. Clonality was computed as one minus Shannon entropy normalized by log2 of the number of productive unique sequences. For each patient and control, public and private clones were evaluated among the 100 most prevalent clones. Clones were defined as Susac-specific if absent from the healthy and MS cohorts, from around 1,000 published viral clones and from other ImmuneACCESS disease sequences. TCRdb reworked the public reads: Q25 trimming with fastp, MiXCR clone assembly, productive beta chains retained. Under each unique CDR3 protein, matching rows form one entry showing the most common genes and DNA. The V and J calls, along with clone size, are taken from TCRdb and not from the paper's own processing. This sample comprises 150,000 to 200,000 distinct CDR3 sequences, more than 85% of them detected only once. The ten largest clones capture around 0.16% of the sample.

High-throughput TCR beta sequencing profiled peripheral blood CD8+ and CD4+ T cells from healthy donors, Susac syndrome patients and multiple sclerosis patients. Recently defined diagnostic criteria for definite or probable disease were met by the Susac syndrome patients. Bulk CD8+ and CD4+ T cells were purified by magnetic negative isolation, while CD8+ TEMRA cells were enriched using FACS. Blood was drawn into EDTA tubes, processed within 24 hours, and PBMCs were isolated by density gradient centrifugation. PBMCs intended for TCR sequencing were cryopreserved in liquid nitrogen and thawed later in a water bath at 37 degrees C. A purity of at least 90% was achieved for sorted or isolated CD4+, CD8+ and CD8+ TEMRA cells.

Rearrangement joined TRBV9 to TRBJ1-1; a confident D gene designation cannot be given. The TCR sequence derives from a human donor with Susac syndrome. Sequencing used CD8+ T cells from PBMCs. The nucleotide sequence is given as TGTGCCAGCAGCGTTAAGGGTAAGGGTGAAGCTTTCTTT. Its protein is CASSVKGKGEAFF.